A single sample is the source of the 19 T cell receptor beta chains below, sequenced in a study of blood T cells in healthy people across ages (dated by TCRdb to 2013 to 2016). The library was obtained by 5' RACE. TCRdb lists the instrument as Illumina HiSeq 2500. A second PCR of about 6 to 12 cycles was run with a J-beta primer mix and a sample-barcoded 5' primer. TCRdb redid the processing of the public reads, applying fastp at Q25 and MiXCR, and retained in-frame beta chains. Every entry covers one CDR3 protein and lists the most common genes and DNA from its rows. This sample lists more than 800,000 distinct CDR3 sequences; roughly 26% were detected once. The ten largest clones add up to 17% of the sample. Source material: blood. These receptors came from an elderly woman in good health.

The sample holds a few counts of this clonotype. The chain joins TRBV12-3 or TRBV12-4 to TRBJ2-3, with TRBD2 matching over 12 bases. This CDR3 contains 15 residues. The junction had 7 bases not matched to a gene; V was cut back by 7 bases and J by 5 bases. The DNA of the CDR3 is TGTGCCAGCACCTCTAGCGGGGGGGCTGGAGATACGCAGTATTTT. It encodes CASTSSGGAGDTQYF.

Many counts were recorded for this clonotype. CDR3 sequence: CASTWGSDSYEQYF. In DNA, the CDR3 is TGTGCCAGCACTTGGGGAAGCGACTCCTACGAGCAGTACTTC. The gene calls are TRBV2 and TRBJ2-7; D remains ambiguous. Germline CDR1 and CDR2: SNHLY and FYNNEI. The CDR3 length is 14 residues. V was clipped by 7 bases and J by 0 bases, with 13 bases between them.

This clonotype occurred many times. The chain is built from TRBV28 and TRBJ1-5, with 7 bases that match TRBD1. The germline V gene has CDR1 MDHEN and CDR2 SYDVKM. V trimming: 4 bases; J trimming: 9 bases; junction bases outside the gene matches: 3. The CDR3 contains 12 residues. CDR3 loop: CASSSGGRPQHF. For the CDR3, the DNA is TGTGCCAGCAGTTCAGGGGGTCGGCCCCAGCATTTT.

This clonotype has at least ten counts. The V gene is TRBV4-2, the J gene TRBJ1-5; no definite D call. V was shortened by 0 bases and J by 5 bases, with 14 bases between the two germline ends. This CDR3 spans 16 amino acids. The germline CDR1 and CDR2 sequences are LGHNA and YNFKEQ. This CDR3 is CASSQEPDQQDQPQHF. Written as DNA, the CDR3 is TGTGCCAGCAGCCAAGAGCCCGACCAGCAGGATCAGCCCCAGCATTTT.

The gene calls are TRBV7-9 and TRBJ1-4, with TRBD1 matching over 7 bases. The CDR3 loop spans 17 amino acids. The V gene end was trimmed by 6 bases and the J gene end by 8 bases; junction bases not matched to a gene: 18. Germline-derived CDR1 and CDR2 are SEHNR and FQNEAQ (reference sequence). The CDR3 loop is CASSPTGVSRPREKLFF. CDR3 DNA sequence: TGTGCCAGCAGTCCAACAGGGGTGAGCCGCCCACGGGAAAAACTGTTTTTT. Supplemented by reference TRBV7-9 and TRBJ1-4, the full variable domain reads DTGVSQNPRHKITKRGQNVTFRCDPISEHNRLYWYRQTLGQGPEFLTYFQNEAQLEKSRLLSDRFSAERPKGSFSTLEIQRTEQGDSAMYLCASSPTGVSRPREKLFFGSGTQLSVL.

This clonotype was observed at least ten times. This chain joins TRBV6-5 and TRBJ1-2; TRBD1 matches at 7 bases. The junction had 12 bases not matched to a gene; V was cut back by 2 bases and J by 3 bases. There are 17 residues in the CDR3. Germline V gene sequence: CDR1 MNHEY, CDR2 SVGAGI. CDR3 sequence: CASSYKSGGQSHYGYTF. The CDR3 nucleotides read TGTGCCAGCAGTTACAAATCGGGGGGACAGAGCCACTATGGCTACACCTTC.

This clonotype was found a few times. The chain uses TRBV20-1 and TRBJ1-6; 8 nucleotides align to TRBD1. This CDR3 spans 14 amino acids. Germline V gene lookup returns CDR1 DFQATT and CDR2 SNEGSKA (reference sequence). The J segment lost 7 bases and the V segment lost 0 bases, leaving 2 bases of the junction unmatched. CDR3 loop: CSARDWDRNSPLHF. CDR3 DNA sequence: TGCAGTGCTAGAGACTGGGACAGGAATTCACCCCTCCACTTT.

This clonotype was counted only a few times. This sequence may be a read error, since a much larger clone differs from it by one base. The chain is built from TRBV5-1 and TRBJ2-5; 7 bases are shared with TRBD2. The DNA end is a closer match to TRBJ2-7, so the J assignment may be wrong. CDR1 is SGHRS, CDR2 YFSETQ, per germline. The CDR3 spans 11 residues. The CDR3 protein is CASAWEGEQYF. The DNA of the CDR3 is TGCGCCAGCGCATGGGAGGGCGAGCAGTACTTC.

This clonotype has just a few counts. The chain is built from TRBV6-1 and TRBJ1-1; D gene unclear. CDR3 size: 13 residues. CDR1 is MNHNS, CDR2 SASEGT, per germline. V was clipped by 3 bases and J by 11 bases, with 16 bases between them. The CDR3 region has the DNA TGTGCCAGCAGTGAGGGTCTCCCAGGCGCGGCTTTCTTT. Its protein is CASSEGLPGAAFF.

This clonotype was seen a handful of times. V and J are TRBV6-2 or TRBV6-3 and TRBJ1-5; D is perhaps TRBD1 (5 bases). Trimming removed 4 bases at V and 7 bases at J, with 14 bases between. Germline assignment: CDR1 MNHEY and CDR2 SVGEGT. CDR3 size: 14 residues. CDR3: CASSSDSPSQPQHF. Written as DNA, the CDR3 is TGTGCCAGCAGTTCAGACAGTCCAAGCCAGCCCCAGCATTTT.

This clonotype was recorded many times. The chain uses TRBV20-1 and TRBJ2-4; D gene uncertain. Germline CDR1 DFQATT, CDR2 SNEGSKA (reference sequence). This CDR3 spans 13 amino acids. Trimming stripped 4 bases from V and 9 bases from J, with 16 bases between. The CDR3 bases are TGCAGTGCTATTAGGGCCCGGCTAAGCATTCAGTACTTC. Encoded protein: CSAIRARLSIQYF.

J is TRBJ2-2 and V is TRBV3-1; 7 nucleotides align to TRBD1. After removal of 1 base from V and 4 bases from J, the junction contained 0 bases not matched to a gene. This CDR3 is 14 amino acids long. Germline V gives CDR1 LGHDT, CDR2 YNNKEL (reference sequence). The CDR3 coding sequence is TGTGCCAGCAGCCAAGCAGGGGGCACCGGGGAGCTGTTTTTT. The encoded protein is CASSQAGGTGELFF.

This clonotype was seen a few times. The V call is TRBV5-1, the J call TRBJ2-3; 12 bases agree with TRBD2. This CDR3 spans 20 amino acids. The germline CDR1 and CDR2 sequences are SGHRS and YFSETQ. The V segment lost 5 bases and the J segment 3 bases; nucleotides outside the gene matches: 19. Written as DNA, the CDR3 is TGCGCCAGCAGTCTAGTCCCTCTGCCGTCTAGCGGGGGGGCAACAGATACGCAGTATTTT. Amino acid sequence: CASSLVPLPSSGGATDTQYF.

As concerns this clonotype: At one end the junction does not follow the germline gene, possibly because of a read error. CDR3 region: CASSQVKFRVTYNEQVF. CDR3 DNA sequence: TGTGCCAGCAGCCAAGTAAAATTCCGAGTGACCTACAATGAGCAGGTCTTC. J is TRBJ2-1 and V is TRBV14; no clear D gene. Germline CDR1 and CDR2: SGHDN and FVKESK. There are 17 residues in the CDR3.

This clonotype was seen many times. The chain has TRBV7-9 and TRBJ1-2, with D perhaps TRBD1 (6 bases). The CDR3 has 15 amino acids. V lost 8 bases and J lost 5, with 21 bases in between. Germline values: CDR1 SEHNR, CDR2 FQNEAQ (reference sequence). The DNA for the CDR3 is TGTGCCAGCGGATCGGGACACAACGCGATATATGGCTACACCTTC. It translates to CASGSGHNAIYGYTF.

In its sample, this clonotype was seen many times. The chain recombines TRBV20-1 with TRBJ1-5; 9 bases align to TRBD1. This CDR3 has 14 amino acids. Germline assignment: CDR1 DFQATT and CDR2 SNEGSKA (reference sequence). V trimming: 6 bases; J trimming: 1 base; junction bases outside the gene matches: 4. The chain's CDR3 is CSAWGTGSNQPQHF. The CDR3 region has the DNA TGCAGTGCCTGGGGGACAGGGAGCAATCAGCCCCAGCATTTT.

The CDR3 spells CASSLGPESKNIQYF. The CDR3 DNA reads as TGTGCCAGCAGCCTTGGACCGGAATCCAAAAACATTCAGTACTTC. The rearrangement links TRBV6-1 to TRBJ2-4; D is ambiguous. The germline V and J ends were trimmed by 6 bases and 2 bases, with 14 bases remaining between them. Germline loops: CDR1 MNHNS, CDR2 SASEGT. The CDR3 runs to 15 residues.

This clonotype was observed a few times. The chain uses TRBV5-1 and TRBJ1-1; D unclear. Trimming stripped 0 bases from V and 0 bases from J, with 15 bases between. The V gene's germline CDR1 is SGHRS and CDR2 YFSETQ. This CDR3 is built from 17 residues. CDR3 in DNA: TGCGCCAGCAGCTTGGGTCCTACGGCAGGCTTGAACACTGAAGCTTTCTTT. This translates into CASSLGPTAGLNTEAFF. The full variable domain, in which reference TRBV5-1 and TRBJ1-1 provide the parts outside the CDR3, is KAGVTQTPRYLIKTRGQQVTLSCSPISGHRSVSWYQQTPGQGLQFLFEYFSETQRNKGNFPGRFSGRQFSNSRSEMNVSTLELGDSALYLCASSLGPTAGLNTEAFFGQGTRLTVV.

In the case of this clonotype: The junction departs from germline at one end; a sequencing error may be responsible. The chain employs TRBV12-3 or TRBV12-4 and TRBJ2-3; 9 nucleotides line up with TRBD1. This CDR3 has 15 residues. The chain's CDR3 is CASSPGTGRTDAQYF. CDR3 bases: TGTGCCAGCAGTCCCGGGACAGGGAGAACAGATGCGCAGTATTTT.